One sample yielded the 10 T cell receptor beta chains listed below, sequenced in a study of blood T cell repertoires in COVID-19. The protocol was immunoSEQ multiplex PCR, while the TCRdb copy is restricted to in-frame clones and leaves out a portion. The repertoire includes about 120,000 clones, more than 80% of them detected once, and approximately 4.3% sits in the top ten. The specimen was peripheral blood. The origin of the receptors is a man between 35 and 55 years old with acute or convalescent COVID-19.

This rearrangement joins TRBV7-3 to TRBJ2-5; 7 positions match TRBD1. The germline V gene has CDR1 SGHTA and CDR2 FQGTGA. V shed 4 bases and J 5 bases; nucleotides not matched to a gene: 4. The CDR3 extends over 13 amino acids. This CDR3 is CASSSYRGETQYF. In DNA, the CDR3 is TGTGCCAGCAGCTCATACAGGGGCGAGACCCAGTACTTC. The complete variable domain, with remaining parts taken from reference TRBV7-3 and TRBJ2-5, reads GAGVSQTPSNKVTEKGKYVELRCDPISGHTALYWYRQSLGQGPEFLIYFQGTGAADDSGLPNDRFFAVRPEGSVSTLKIQRTERGDSAVYLCASSSYRGETQYFGPGTRLLVL.

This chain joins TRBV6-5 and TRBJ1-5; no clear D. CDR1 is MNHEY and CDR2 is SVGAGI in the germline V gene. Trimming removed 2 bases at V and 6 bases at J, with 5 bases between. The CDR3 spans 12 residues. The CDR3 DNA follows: TGTGCCAGCAGTTACCCGGGTCAGCCCCAGCATTTT. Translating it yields CASSYPGQPQHF.

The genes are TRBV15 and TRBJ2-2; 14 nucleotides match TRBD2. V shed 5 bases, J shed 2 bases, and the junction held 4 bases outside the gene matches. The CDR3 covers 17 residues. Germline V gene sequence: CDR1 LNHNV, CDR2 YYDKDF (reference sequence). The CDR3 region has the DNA TGTGCCACCAGCGCAGGACTAGCGGGAGGAAACACCGGGGAGCTGTTTTTT. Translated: CATSAGLAGGNTGELFF.

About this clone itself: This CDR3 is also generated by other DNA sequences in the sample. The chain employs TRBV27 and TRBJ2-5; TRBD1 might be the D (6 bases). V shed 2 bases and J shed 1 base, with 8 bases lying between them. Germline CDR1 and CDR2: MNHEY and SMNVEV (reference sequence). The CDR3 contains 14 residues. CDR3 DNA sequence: TGTGCCAGCAGTTTAAGGGGGTTCCAAGAGACCCAGTACTTC. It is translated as CASSLRGFQETQYF.

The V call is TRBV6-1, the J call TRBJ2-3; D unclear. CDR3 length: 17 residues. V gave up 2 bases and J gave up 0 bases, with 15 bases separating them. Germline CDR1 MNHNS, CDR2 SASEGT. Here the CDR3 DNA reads TGTGCCAGCAGTGAATTTTGGTCCGCAGGAAGCACAGATACGCAGTATTTT. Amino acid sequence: CASSEFWSAGSTDTQYF.

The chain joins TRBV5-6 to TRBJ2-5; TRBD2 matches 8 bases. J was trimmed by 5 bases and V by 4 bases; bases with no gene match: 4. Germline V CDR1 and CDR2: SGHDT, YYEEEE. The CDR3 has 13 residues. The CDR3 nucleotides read TGTGCCAGCAGCCCGGGACTAGTTGAGACCCAGTACTTC. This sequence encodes CASSPGLVETQYF.

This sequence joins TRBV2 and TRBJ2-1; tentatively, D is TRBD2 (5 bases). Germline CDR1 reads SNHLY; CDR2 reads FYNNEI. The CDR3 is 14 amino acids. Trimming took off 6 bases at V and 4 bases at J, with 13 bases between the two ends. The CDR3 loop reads CASSYSRVYNEQFF. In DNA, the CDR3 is TGTGCCAGCAGCTACTCGAGGGTTTACAATGAGCAGTTCTTC.

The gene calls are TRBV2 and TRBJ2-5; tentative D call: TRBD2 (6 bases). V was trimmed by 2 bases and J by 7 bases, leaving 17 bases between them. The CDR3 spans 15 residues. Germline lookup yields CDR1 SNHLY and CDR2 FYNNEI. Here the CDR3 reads CASSERFGGEGTQYF. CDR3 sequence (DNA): TGTGCCAGCAGTGAAAGGTTCGGGGGAGAGGGGACCCAGTACTTC.

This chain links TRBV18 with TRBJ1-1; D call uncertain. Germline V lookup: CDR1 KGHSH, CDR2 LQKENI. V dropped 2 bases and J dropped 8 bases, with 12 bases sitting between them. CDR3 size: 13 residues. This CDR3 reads CASSPAAAAEAFF. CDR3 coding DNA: TGTGCCAGCTCACCAGCAGCGGCAGCCGAAGCTTTCTTT. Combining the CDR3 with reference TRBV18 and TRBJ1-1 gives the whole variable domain NAGVMQNPRHLVRRRGQEARLRCSPMKGHSHVYWYRQLPEEGLKFMVYLQKENIIDESGMPKERFSAEFPKEGPSILRIQQVVRGDSAAYFCASSPAAAAEAFFGQGTRLTVV.

The CDR3 DNA follows: TGTGCCAGCAGCGCAACCGGGACTAGCGTGACCGGGGAGCTGTTTTTT. Translation: CASSATGTSVTGELFF. The gene calls are TRBV11-2 and TRBJ2-2; 10 bases fit TRBD2. This CDR3 is 16 amino acids long. Germline lookup yields CDR1 SGHAT and CDR2 FQNNGV. Losses at the gene ends were 5 bases for V and 5 bases for J; bases not matched to a gene: 8. Filled out from reference TRBV11-2 and TRBJ2-2, the complete variable domain reads EAGVAQSPRYKIIEKRQSVAFWCNPISGHATLYWYQQILGQGPKLLIQFQNNGVVDDSQLPKDRFSAERLKGVDSTLKIQPAKLEDSAVYLCASSATGTSVTGELFFGEGSRLTVL.